The entry below describes one TCR beta chain. CDR1 MGHRA and CDR2 YSYEKL come from the germline V gene. This CDR3 comprises 17 residues. V shed 2 bases, J shed 6 bases, and the junction held 11 bases outside the gene matches. Method: immunoSEQ multiplex PCR; TCRdb's copy keeps in-frame clones and lacks some. Among some 120,000 clones listed, roughly nine tenths were seen once. This specimen comes from a study of PD-1 blockade in mismatch repair-deficient tumors. This TCR was sampled from an adult with mismatch repair-deficient cancer. The V gene is TRBV4-1, the J gene TRBJ2-1, with TRBD2 matching over 9 bases. This specimen was peripheral blood, taken 44 weeks after starting pembrolizumab. The CDR3 protein is CASSQTRHGTSLNEQFF. The CDR3 DNA reads as TGCGCCAGCAGCCAAACTAGACACGGGACTAGCCTCAATGAGCAGTTCTTC.